Below, one TCR beta chain is given with its context. The antigen is not known. The CDR3 is 15 amino acids. Germline values: CDR1 SGHNT, CDR2 YYREEE (reference sequence). The V segment lost 4 bases and the J segment 4 bases; nucleotides outside the gene matches: 10. This specimen comes from a study of cytomegalovirus exposure and HLA in healthy donors. Study as a whole: It was reported in a later analysis that the same platform had been used for the 120 validation repertoires as for the approximately 670 first-cohort repertoires. Study conclusions and caveats: The investigators catalogued 164 TCR beta chains as cytomegalovirus-associated.

The assay was immunoSEQ multiplex PCR, and TCRdb's table has in-frame clones only and misses some. The repertoire consists of more than 50,000 clones, with just under 95% occurring once and the leading ten covering 2% to 2.5%. J is TRBJ2-5 and V is TRBV5-4; 7 nucleotides align to TRBD1. The sequence came from a man between 18 and 35 years old in good health and CMV-seronegative. The sequenced sample consisted of PBMCs. CDR3 nucleotide sequence: TGTGCCAGCAGCGGGGACACAGGGGCAGGAGAGACCCAGTACTTC. Its protein product is CASSGDTGAGETQYF.